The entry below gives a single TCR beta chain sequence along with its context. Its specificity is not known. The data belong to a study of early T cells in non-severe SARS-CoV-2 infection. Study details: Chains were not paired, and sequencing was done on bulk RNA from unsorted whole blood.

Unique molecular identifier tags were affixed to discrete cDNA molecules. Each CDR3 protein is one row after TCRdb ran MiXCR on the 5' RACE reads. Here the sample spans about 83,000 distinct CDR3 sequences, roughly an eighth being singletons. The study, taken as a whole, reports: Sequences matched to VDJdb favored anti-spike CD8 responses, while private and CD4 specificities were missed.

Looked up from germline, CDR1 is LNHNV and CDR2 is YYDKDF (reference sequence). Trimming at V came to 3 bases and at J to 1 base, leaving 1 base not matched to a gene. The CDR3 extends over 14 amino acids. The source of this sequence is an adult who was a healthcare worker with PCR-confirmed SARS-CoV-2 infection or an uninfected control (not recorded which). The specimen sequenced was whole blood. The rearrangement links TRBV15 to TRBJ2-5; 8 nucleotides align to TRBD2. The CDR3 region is CATSSTSGQETQYF. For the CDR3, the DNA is TGTGCCACCAGCAGCACTAGCGGCCAAGAGACCCAGTACTTC.